The rows below give T cell receptor beta chains drawn from one sample of a study of cytomegalovirus exposure and HLA in healthy donors. Sequencing was performed with immunoSEQ multiplex PCR; in TCRdb, only in-frame clones are kept and a portion is missing. The sample carries over 150,000 clones, about 80% recorded once. Source material: PBMCs. All receptors come from a boy under 18 in good health and CMV-seronegative. CDR3s include the opening cysteine and the closing phenylalanine or tryptophan. A D gene is named only where the DNA matches it firmly. Clone size is shown for a subset of rows, as once, few, many or a class of expanded clone.

-	TRBV11-3	TRBJ2-1	-	TGTGCCAGCAGCTACCGCAGGGCCTACAATGAGCAGTTCTTC	CASSYRRAYNEQFF
-	TRBV7-3	TRBJ1-2	TRBD1	TGTGCCAGCAGCGATACAGGGGGCTCGATCTATGGCTACACCTTC	CASSDTGGSIYGYTF
-	TRBV29-1	TRBJ1-1	TRBD1	TGCAGCGTCGCGGGACAGGCCCTTGAAGCTTTCTTT	CSVAGQALEAFF
-	TRBV5-6	TRBJ1-1	-	TGTGCCAGCAGCGACGGAGGCACTGAAGCTTTCTTT	CASSDGGTEAFF
once	TRBV9	TRBJ2-7	-	TGTGCCAGCAGCAGCGGTGGGGGGGAGCAGTACTTC	CASSSGGGEQYF
once	TRBV7-9	TRBJ1-2	-	TGTGCCAGCAGCGCGGGGGCCCGTGGCTACACCTTC	CASSAGARGYTF
-	TRBV6-5	TRBJ2-7	-	TGTGCCAGCAGTTACGCGACGGAGACCTACGAGCAGTACTTC	CASSYATETYEQYF
-	TRBV5-1	TRBJ2-7	-	TGCGCCAGCACTCGTGGAGGGGGCGCCGAGCAGTACTTC	CASTRGGGAEQYF
-	TRBV4-2	TRBJ1-4	-	TGTGCCAGCAGCCAAGAGGGGACATCTATCGAGAATGAAAAACTGTTTTTT	CASSQEGTSIENEKLFF
-	TRBV4-2	TRBJ2-3	TRBD2	TGTGCCAGCAGCCAAGAATCAAGCGGGGGAGTGACTAGCACAGATACGCAGTATTTT	CASSQESSGGVTSTDTQYF
-	TRBV7-8	TRBJ2-6	-	TGTGCCAGCAGCTTAGCCGGACAGTCTGGGGCCAACGTCCTGACTTTC	CASSLAGQSGANVLTF
-	TRBV7-9	TRBJ1-1	TRBD1	TGTGCCAGCAGCCGCGGACAGGGGGCGGTCCAGGACACTGAAGCTTTCTTT	CASSRGQGAVQDTEAFF
-	TRBV5-1	TRBJ2-1	TRBD2	TGCGCCAGCAGGGCTAGCGGGAGTAGGGGCTCCTACAATGAGCAGTTCTTC	CASRASGSRGSYNEQFF
few	TRBV7-9	TRBJ2-1	TRBD1	TGTGCCAGCAGCTTGGCCGGGACAGCTTACAATGAGCAGTTCTTC	CASSLAGTAYNEQFF
-	TRBV5-1	TRBJ2-5	TRBD2	TGCGCCAGCAGCTTGGTGAGCGGGGGGGCCCGAGAGACCCAGTACTTC	CASSLVSGGARETQYF
-	TRBV9	TRBJ2-5	TRBD1	TGTGCCAGCAGCGTAGAACAGGGGAAGACCCAGTACTTC	CASSVEQGKTQYF
-	TRBV9	TRBJ2-5	TRBD2	TGTGCCAGCAGCCAGACTAGCGGAACCCAAGAGACCCAGTACTTC	CASSQTSGTQETQYF
once	TRBV6-1	TRBJ1-6	TRBD1	TGTGCCAGCAGGTTGGGACAGGGGACGGAGTCACCCCTCCACTTT	CASRLGQGTESPLHF
-	TRBV4-2	TRBJ2-2	-	TGTGCCAGCAGCCAAGGGTCTGGGGCCGCTGGGACCGGGGAGCTGTTTTTT	CASSQGSGAAGTGELFF
-	TRBV6-5	TRBJ2-5	TRBD1	TGTGCCAGCAGCCAGACAGGGGATGAAGAGACCCAGTACTTC	CASSQTGDEETQYF
-	TRBV13	TRBJ1-6	-	TGTGCCAGCAGCCCGACTACTCATTCACCCCTCCACTTT	CASSPTTHSPLHF
-	TRBV7-2	TRBJ1-1	-	TGTGCCAGCAGCCCCAGGGCCACTGAAGCTTTCTTT	CASSPRATEAFF